This T cell receptor beta chain comes out of a study of blood T cell repertoires in COVID-19. Whole-study context: Samples came from the United States, Italy and Spain, spanning acute and convalescent COVID-19. PBMCs, B-cell-depleted T cells, or T cells were the source of the cDNA or gDNA that made up the material.

The germline V gene has CDR1 PRHDT and CDR2 FYEKMQ (reference sequence). The CDR3 totals 18 residues. With 4 bases clipped from V and 5 bases from J, the junction kept 17 bases outside the gene matches. This clone was recorded only once. Seattle's enrolled individuals joined amid active infection and were then monitored longitudinally. Per the authors' pipeline: Reference gene primer amplification in the assay estimated nucleated cell counts. Sequencing was performed with immunoSEQ multiplex PCR; in TCRdb, only in-frame clones are kept and a portion is missing. From that table come the V and J calls and clone size; the DNA was used to work out D and trimming. The sample lists fewer than 350,000 clones, 90% occurring once.

The source is a woman in her twenties or thirties with COVID-19, enrolled during active disease. The sample consisted of peripheral blood. The V call is TRBV13, the J call TRBJ2-7; TRBD2 agrees at 10 bases. CDR3 sequence reads: CASSSTRGLAVGGNEQYF. The CDR3 nucleotides read TGTGCCAGCAGCTCCACACGAGGACTAGCGGTTGGCGGTAACGAGCAGTACTTC.